This TCR beta chain was recovered during a study of T cell repertoires in ileal Crohn's disease. Whole-study context: At surgery, around 36% of patients smoked, with median disease duration roughly 8.3 years. About half of patients got postoperative therapy: about ten thiopurines, 18 anti-TNF.

V shed 0 bases, J shed 1 base, and the junction held 6 bases outside the gene matches. CDR1 and CDR2 from the germline V gene are MGHRA and YSYEKL. This CDR3 is built from 17 residues. Overall study findings and caveats: Active smokers at surgery had more clonal expansions than non-smokers. Mucosal expansions were suggested to be mainly CD8 T cells.

In regard to this clone: Its cognate antigen is unknown.

Here immunoSEQ multiplex PCR was the method, and the copy in TCRdb shows in-frame clones only, minus some. The sample consists of around 5,000 clones, almost 85% of them appearing once. The sample comprised ileal tissue. The TCR was taken from an adult with Crohn's disease. The chain has TRBV4-1 and TRBJ2-5; 9 bases are a match to TRBD2. The CDR3 sequence: CASSQDRSGGLQETQYF. CDR3 nucleotide sequence: TGCGCCAGCAGCCAAGATCGGAGCGGGGGGCTCCAAGAGACCCAGTACTTC.